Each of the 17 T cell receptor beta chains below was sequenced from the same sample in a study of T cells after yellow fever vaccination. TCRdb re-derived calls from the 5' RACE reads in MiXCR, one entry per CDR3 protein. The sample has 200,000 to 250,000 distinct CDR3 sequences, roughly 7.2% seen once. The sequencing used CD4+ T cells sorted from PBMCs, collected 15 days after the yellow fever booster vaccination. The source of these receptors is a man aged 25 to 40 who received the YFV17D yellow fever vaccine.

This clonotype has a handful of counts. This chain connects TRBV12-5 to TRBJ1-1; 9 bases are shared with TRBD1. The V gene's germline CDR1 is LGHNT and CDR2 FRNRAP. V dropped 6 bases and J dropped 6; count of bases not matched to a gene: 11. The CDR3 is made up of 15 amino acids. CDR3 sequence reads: CASGYPNRGLAEAFF. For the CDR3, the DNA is TGTGCTAGTGGCTACCCCAACAGGGGGCTGGCTGAAGCTTTCTTT.

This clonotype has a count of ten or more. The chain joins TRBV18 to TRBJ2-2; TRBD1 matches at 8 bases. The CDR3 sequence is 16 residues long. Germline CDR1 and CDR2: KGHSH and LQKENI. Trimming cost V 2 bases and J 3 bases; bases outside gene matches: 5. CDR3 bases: TGTGCCAGCTCACCATTTCAGGGGGCCGACACCGGGGAGCTGTTTTTT. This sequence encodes CASSPFQGADTGELFF.

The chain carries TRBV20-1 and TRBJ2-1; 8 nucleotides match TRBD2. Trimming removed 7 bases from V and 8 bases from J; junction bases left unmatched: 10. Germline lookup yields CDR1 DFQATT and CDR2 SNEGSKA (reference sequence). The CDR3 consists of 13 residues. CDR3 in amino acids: CSGQREPLDEQFF. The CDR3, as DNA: TGCAGTGGCCAGCGGGAGCCACTGGATGAGCAGTTCTTC.

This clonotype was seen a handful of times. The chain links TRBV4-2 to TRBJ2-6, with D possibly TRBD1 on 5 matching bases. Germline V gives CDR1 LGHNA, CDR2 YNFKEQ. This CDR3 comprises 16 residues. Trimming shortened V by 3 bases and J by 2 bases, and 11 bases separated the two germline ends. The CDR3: CASSHAQAAGANVLTF. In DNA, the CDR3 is TGTGCCAGCAGCCATGCACAGGCGGCTGGGGCCAACGTCCTGACTTTC.

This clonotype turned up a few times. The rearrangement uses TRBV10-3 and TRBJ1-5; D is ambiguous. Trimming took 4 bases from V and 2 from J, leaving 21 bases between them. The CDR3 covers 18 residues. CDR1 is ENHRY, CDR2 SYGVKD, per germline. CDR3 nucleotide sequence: TGTGCCATCAGTGGGCCCCCGGAGCTAGGAGGTGGCAATCAGCCCCAGCATTTT. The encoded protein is CAISGPPELGGGNQPQHF.

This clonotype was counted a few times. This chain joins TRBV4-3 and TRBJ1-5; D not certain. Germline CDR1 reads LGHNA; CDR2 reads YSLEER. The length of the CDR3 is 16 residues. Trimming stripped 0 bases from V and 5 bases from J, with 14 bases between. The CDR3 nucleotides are TGCGCCAGCAGCCAAGATTGGTCCAGGAGGTATCAGCCCCAGCATTTT. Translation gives CASSQDWSRRYQPQHF.

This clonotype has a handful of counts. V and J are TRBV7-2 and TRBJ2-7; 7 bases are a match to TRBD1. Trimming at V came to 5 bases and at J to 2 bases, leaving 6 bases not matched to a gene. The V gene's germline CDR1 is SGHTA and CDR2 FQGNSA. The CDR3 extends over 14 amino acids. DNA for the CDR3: TGTGCCAGCAGCCTGCGACAGGGCGCCTACGAGCAGTACTTC. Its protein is CASSLRQGAYEQYF.

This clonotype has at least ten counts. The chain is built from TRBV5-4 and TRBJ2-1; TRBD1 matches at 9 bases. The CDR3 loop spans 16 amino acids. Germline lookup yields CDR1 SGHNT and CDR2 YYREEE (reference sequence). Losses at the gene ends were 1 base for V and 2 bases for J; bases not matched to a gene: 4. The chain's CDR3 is CASSLKGQGTYNEQFF. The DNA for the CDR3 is TGTGCCAGCAGCTTGAAGGGACAGGGTACCTACAATGAGCAGTTCTTC.

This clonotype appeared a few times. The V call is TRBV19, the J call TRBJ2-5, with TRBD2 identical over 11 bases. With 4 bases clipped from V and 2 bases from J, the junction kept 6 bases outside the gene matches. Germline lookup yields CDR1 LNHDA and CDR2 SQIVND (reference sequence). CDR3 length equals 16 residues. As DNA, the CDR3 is TGTGCCAGTAGTAAGACTAGCGGGACTATTCAAGAGACCCAGTACTTC. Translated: CASSKTSGTIQETQYF.

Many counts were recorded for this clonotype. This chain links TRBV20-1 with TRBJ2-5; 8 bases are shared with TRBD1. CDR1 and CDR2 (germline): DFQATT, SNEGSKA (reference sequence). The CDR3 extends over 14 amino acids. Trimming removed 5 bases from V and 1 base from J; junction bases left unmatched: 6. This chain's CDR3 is CSAPRTGSQETQYF. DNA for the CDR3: TGCAGTGCTCCGCGGACAGGGTCCCAAGAGACCCAGTACTTC.

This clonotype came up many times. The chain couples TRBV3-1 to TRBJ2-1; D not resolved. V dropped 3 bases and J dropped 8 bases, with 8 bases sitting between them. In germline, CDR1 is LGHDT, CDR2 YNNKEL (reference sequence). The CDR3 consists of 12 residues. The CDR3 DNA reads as TGTGCCAGCAGCCAGGCTTGGGATGAGCAGTTCTTC. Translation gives CASSQAWDEQFF.

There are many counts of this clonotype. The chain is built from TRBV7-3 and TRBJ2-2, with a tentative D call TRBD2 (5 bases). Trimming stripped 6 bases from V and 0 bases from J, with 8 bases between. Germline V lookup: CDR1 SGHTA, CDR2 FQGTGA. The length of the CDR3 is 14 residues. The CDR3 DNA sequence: TGTGCCAGCAGTAAGGACTCGAACACCGGGGAGCTGTTTTTT. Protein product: CASSKDSNTGELFF.

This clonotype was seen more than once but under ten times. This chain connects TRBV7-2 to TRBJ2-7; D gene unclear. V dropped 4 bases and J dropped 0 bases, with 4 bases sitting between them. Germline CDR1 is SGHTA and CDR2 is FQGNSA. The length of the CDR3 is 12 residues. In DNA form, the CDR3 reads TGTGCCAGCAGCTGGGGCTCCTACGAGCAGTACTTC. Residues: CASSWGSYEQYF.

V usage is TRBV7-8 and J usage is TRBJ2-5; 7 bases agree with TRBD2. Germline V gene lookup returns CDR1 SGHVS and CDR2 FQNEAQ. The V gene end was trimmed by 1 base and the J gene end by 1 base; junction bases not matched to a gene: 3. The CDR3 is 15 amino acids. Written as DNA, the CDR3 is TGTGCCAGCAGCTTAGGTCGGGGGGTCCAAGAGACCCAGTACTTC. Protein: CASSLGRGVQETQYF.

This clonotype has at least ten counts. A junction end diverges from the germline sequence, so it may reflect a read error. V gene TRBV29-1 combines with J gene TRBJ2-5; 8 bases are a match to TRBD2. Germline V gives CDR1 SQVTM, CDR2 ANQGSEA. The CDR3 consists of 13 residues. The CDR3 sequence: CSVLRPGLEPQYF. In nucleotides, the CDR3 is TGCAGCGTCCTCCGCCCGGGACTAGAGCCCCAGTACTTC.

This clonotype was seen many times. The CDR3 region is CASSFDWRAGVPEQYF. In DNA form, the CDR3 reads TGTGCCAGCAGCTTTGATTGGAGGGCGGGAGTCCCCGAGCAGTACTTC. The chain is built from TRBV7-8 and TRBJ2-7; TRBD2 agrees at 7 bases. The trim removed 3 bases at V and 6 bases at J, leaving 14 bases unmatched. The CDR3 is 16 amino acids. Per germline, CDR1 SGHVS and CDR2 FQNEAQ. The whole variable domain, remainder taken from reference TRBV7-8 and TRBJ2-7, is GAGVSQSPRYKVAKRGQDVALRCDPISGHVSLFWYQQALGQGPEFLTYFQNEAQLDKSGLPSDRFFAERPEGSVSTLKIQRTQQEDSAVYLCASSFDWRAGVPEQYFGPGTRLTVT.

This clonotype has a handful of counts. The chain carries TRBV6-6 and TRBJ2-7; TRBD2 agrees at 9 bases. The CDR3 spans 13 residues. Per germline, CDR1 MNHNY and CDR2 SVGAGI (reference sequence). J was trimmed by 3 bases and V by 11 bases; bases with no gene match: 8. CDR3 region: CAAIAGENYEQYF. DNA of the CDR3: TGTGCCGCAATAGCGGGAGAAAACTACGAGCAGTACTTC.